The present T cell receptor (beta chain) was sequenced within a study of blood T cell repertoires in COVID-19. The wider study: PBMCs, B-cell-depleted T cells, or T cells provided the cDNA or gDNA that made up the material.

Only in-frame clones appear in the TCRdb table, and some are missing; sequencing was by immunoSEQ multiplex PCR. Of 410,000 or so clones listed, about 89% are singletons. The CDR3 length is 15 residues. Looked up from germline, CDR1 is SGHTA and CDR2 is FQGNSA. The J segment lost 3 bases and the V segment lost 3 bases, leaving 3 bases of the junction unmatched. This rearrangement joins TRBV7-2 to TRBJ1-4; 8 bases are shared with TRBD1. Sequencing was carried out using peripheral blood. This clonotype was obtained from a woman aged 40 to 50 with COVID-19, enrolled during active disease. This CDR3 reads CASSFGTGANEKLFF. Written as DNA, the CDR3 is TGTGCCAGCAGCTTTGGGACAGGCGCTAATGAAAAACTGTTTTTT.